A single T cell receptor beta chain is shown here with its context. The target antigen is unknown. The germline V gene encodes CDR1 ENHRY and CDR2 SYGVKD. V shed 2 bases and J shed 6 bases, with 1 base lying between them. This CDR3 contains 11 residues. This sample was included in a study of T-cell reconstitution after alpha-beta-depleted transplantation in children. Study results and limitations: There were reportedly several hundred expanded graft clones from which alpha-beta T cells came about two months after transplant. One year post-transplant, T-cell counts and diversity were largely derived from T cells produced anew.

Unique molecular identifiers were used to barcode this TCRbeta library. TCRdb reprocessed the PCR reads via MiXCR and lists one record per CDR3 protein. The sample shows around 78,000 distinct CDR3 sequences, less than 15% of them seen only once. The chain couples TRBV10-3 to TRBJ2-2; D is undetermined. The clonotype comes from a male patient between 2 and 9 years old who had a stem cell transplant for acute lymphoblastic leukemia, so the T cells may come from the graft donor. Material: PBMCs, mostly from graft donor cells, obtained 180 days after TCRalphabeta/CD19-depleted stem cell transplant. The CDR3 sequence is CAISEAGELFF. CDR3 coding DNA: TGTGCCATCAGTGAGGCCGGGGAGCTGTTTTTT.